This TCR beta chain originates from a study of blood T cell repertoires in COVID-19. Overall study: PBMCs, B-cell-depleted T cells, or T cells were the source of the cDNA or gDNA that made up the material.

V was pared by 4 bases and J by 1 base, with 20 bases between. This CDR3 comprises 17 residues. CDR1 is MGHRA, CDR2 YSYEKL, per germline. Recovered status in Cohort 3 required two negative PCRs, clearance, or symptom resolution. The authors' processing: Using reference gene primer amplification, nucleated cell counts were estimated. Assay used: immunoSEQ multiplex PCR; TCRdb lists only in-frame clones, some missing. V and J calls plus clone size are reproduced from that table; the DNA served to infer D and trimming. The sample has 150,000 to 200,000 clones, over 75% seen once. In this sample, this clone turned up a few times.

The chain uses TRBV4-1 and TRBJ2-7; a possible D gene is TRBD1 (5 bases). This sequence originates from a woman in her 50s who had recovered from COVID-19. Sequenced sample: PBMCs or T cells enriched from blood (not recorded which). The CDR3 here is CASSRSPGGTGSYEQYF. CDR3 coding DNA: TGCGCCAGCAGCCGCTCTCCGGGTGGAACAGGATCCTACGAGCAGTACTTC.